This T cell receptor (beta chain) was documented in a study of graft-versus-host responses after intestinal transplantation listed by TCRdb under 2021. About the full investigation: Multivisceral, liver-intestinal, or isolated intestinal transplants were received by the recipients. All recipients received anti-thymocyte globulin induction followed by maintenance tacrolimus and steroids for around 3 years. Graft-versus-host and host-versus-graft alloreactive T cell clones were tracked in the graft, circulation and bone marrow after intestinal transplantation using bulk TCR-beta CDR3 sequencing. To identify alloreactive clones, pre-transplant mixed lymphocyte reaction products were sequenced and compared with unstimulated pre-transplant donor and recipient T cells. Of the approximately 25 intestinal transplant recipients enrolled in the cohort, one of whom was a retransplant, a few patients without pretransplant specimens were excluded. Donor T cell macrochimerism was defined as a peak of at least 4% donor T cells among recipient peripheral blood mononuclear cells. Samples from a few later patients were sequenced in-house on an Illumina MiSeq with MiXCR processing rather than by the commercial service. What the work shows at the level of the full study, not this receptor alone: Conclusions were limited by the relatively low number and heterogeneity of intestinal transplant patients. High GvH to HvG T cell clonal ratios were observed in the allografts of patients with donor T cell macrochimerism. GvH clones turned up in recipient bone marrow, with some appearing earlier in ileal mucosa or blood, a pattern consistent with an intestinal mucosal origin. Peak levels of circulating GvH clones were associated with declines in HvG clones early after transplant.

The CDR3 holds 13 amino acids from the cysteine to the phenylalanine. The retained sequence is limited to the CDR3, 39 bases, with the frame set at the first base. Trimming removed 3 bases from V and 7 bases from J, leaving 13 bases between the germline ends. In the germline V gene, CDR1 corresponds to MDHEN and CDR2 to SYDVKM. To note about this clone: Its antigen remains unidentified. Per-nucleotide qualities are absent, and no much larger clonotype sits a single base away.

In the first month after transplant, blood samples were collected up to 4 times, and after that at least monthly when available. Libraries were prepared through the immunoSEQ multiplex PCR assay. For most patients, genomic DNA was subjected to high-throughput TCR-beta CDR3 sequencing by Adaptive Biotechnologies. As for how the authors treated the data: TCR sequencing data were retrieved from Adaptive's ImmunoSEQ software for 15 to 20 patients, whereas three other patients were processed with MiXCR and VDJtools. CDR3 nucleotide sequences shared by donor and recipient were removed because the origin of these sequences could not be assigned. Alloreactive clones required at least 2-fold expansion over unstimulated cells and minimum CFSE-low frequency of 0.002% (template counts) or 0.001% (read counts). Clones detected in sequenced pre-transplant spleen, lymph node, or MLR CFSE-low populations of the donor or recipient were defined as mappable. The cumulative frequency of alloreactive clones was calculated as a percentage of all sequences, weighted by copy number. The source is immuneACCESS, and TCRdb retained only in-frame sequences with V and J called. Part of the clones is not carried over; for the studies checked, unresolved V genes explain less than half of this, and the remainder is unexplained. That table supplies the V and J calls and clone size; D and trimming were determined from the DNA. This sample gives around 37,000 clones in total; roughly four fifths of them show up just once. 3.5% of the sample comes from the top ten.

Recombination joined TRBV28 with TRBJ2-7; a tentative D match to TRBD1 spans 6 bases. The source material was PBMCs, sampled about 1,000 days after transplant. The origin of this receptor is a human patient who received an intestinal transplant, so some T cells may come from the graft donor. This receptor has the CDR3 CASSFYRAEEQYF. The DNA is TGTGCCAGCAGTTTTTACAGGGCGGAGGAGCAGTACTTC.